The following is a T cell receptor (beta chain) sequence with its context. The source of the sample is a study of blood T cell repertoires in COVID-19. As for the study in general: The United States, Italy and Spain were the sources of the acute and convalescent COVID-19 samples. T cells, B-cell-depleted T cells, or PBMCs supplied cDNA or gDNA.

Authors' processing steps: Estimated nucleated cell counts came from reference gene primer amplification. Clones were read by immunoSEQ multiplex PCR, and TCRdb kept only the in-frame ones, dropping some. Clonal size and the V and J genes are those of that table, whereas D and trimming came from the DNA. The sample yields around 59,000 clones, about 76% seen once. There are 15 residues in the CDR3. Germline V gene lookup returns CDR1 LNHDA and CDR2 SQIVND (reference sequence). Trimming stripped 2 bases from V and 0 bases from J, with 8 bases between. The sequencing sample was made of peripheral blood. This chain connects TRBV19 to TRBJ2-1, with D maybe TRBD2 (5 bases). This TCR was sampled from an elderly woman with active or convalescent COVID-19. The CDR3 bases are TGTGCCAGTAGTATACCCGGGGACTCCTACAATGAGCAGTTCTTC. It yields the protein CASSIPGDSYNEQFF. Full variable domain (rest looked up from reference TRBV19 and TRBJ2-1): DGGITQSPKYLFRKEGQNVTLSCEQNLNHDAMYWYRQDPGQGLRLIYYSQIVNDFQKGDIAEGYSVSREKKESFPLTVTSAQKNPTAFYLCASSIPGDSYNEQFFGPGTRLTVL.